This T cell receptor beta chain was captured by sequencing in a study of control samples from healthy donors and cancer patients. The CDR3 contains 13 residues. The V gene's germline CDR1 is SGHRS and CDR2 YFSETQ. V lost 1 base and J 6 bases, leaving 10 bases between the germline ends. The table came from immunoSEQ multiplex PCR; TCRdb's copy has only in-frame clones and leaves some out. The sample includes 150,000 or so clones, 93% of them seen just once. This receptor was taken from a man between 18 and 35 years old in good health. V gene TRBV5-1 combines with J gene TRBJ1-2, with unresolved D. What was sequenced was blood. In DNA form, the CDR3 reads TGCGCCAGCAGCTTGTCCGGGCTTGATGGCTACACCTTC. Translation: CASSLSGLDGYTF.